The 11 T cell receptor beta chains in this list originate from one sample, sequenced in a study of sequential checkpoint blockade in melanoma. Sample treatment: randomized to nivolumab then ipilimumab (arm A) or the reverse (arm B). Assay used: immunoSEQ multiplex PCR; TCRdb lists only in-frame clones, some missing. This table has about 22,000 clones, 75% to 90% appearing once. Sequencing used CD8+ T cells sorted from blood (inferred from file names), obtained from a patient given nivolumab and ipilimumab in sequence. Receptor source: a human donor with melanoma.

The chain combines TRBV7-9 with TRBJ2-7, with TRBD2 identical over 12 bases. Germline loops: CDR1 SEHNR, CDR2 FQNEAQ (reference sequence). Trimming removed 0 bases from V and 3 bases from J; junction bases left unmatched: 9. CDR3 size: 18 residues. CDR3 in amino acids: CASSLALLAGGTFYEQYF. The CDR3 region has the DNA TGTGCCAGCAGCTTAGCCTTACTAGCGGGGGGCACGTTCTACGAGCAGTACTTC.

The chain is built from TRBV27 and TRBJ1-6; 8 bases match TRBD1. The CDR3 is 14 residues long. The germline CDR1 and CDR2 sequences are MNHEY and SMNVEV (reference sequence). Unmatched junction bases numbered 1, after V lost 3 bases and J lost 6 bases. CDR3 sequence: CASSFQGANSPLHF. In nucleotides, the CDR3 is TGTGCCAGCAGTTTTCAGGGGGCTAATTCACCCCTCCACTTT.

The V gene is TRBV10-3, the J gene TRBJ2-2; perhaps TRBD2 as D (7 bases). This CDR3 is 15 amino acids long. Trimming stripped 0 bases from V and 4 bases from J, with 9 bases between. Germline assignment: CDR1 ENHRY and CDR2 SYGVKD. CDR3 sequence (DNA): TGTGCCATCAGTGAGTCGGGGGGGCTCACCGGGGAGCTGTTTTTT. It specifies CAISESGGLTGELFF.

This clone has more than one count but fewer than ten. A read error is likely, as this CDR3 ends without the conserved phenylalanine or tryptophan. No DNA is shown, since the ends of the CDR3 on it are uncertain; the CDR3 is the one TCRdb lists. The V call is TRBV19, the J call TRBJ2-7; TRBD2, the D gene given by the table, was not confirmed from the DNA. Germline CDR1 is LNHDA and CDR2 is SQIVND (reference sequence). Inclusive of both ends, the CDR3 amounts to 16 amino acids. The CDR3 protein is CASSTLTSGLLYEQCS.

In this sample, this clone turned up once. J is TRBJ2-2 and V is TRBV11-3, with D possibly TRBD1 on 6 matching bases. The CDR3 covers 16 residues. Trimming cost V 6 bases and J 6 bases, with 20 bases left between them. Germline assignment: CDR1 SGHNT and CDR2 YENEEA. CDR3 bases: TGTGCCAGCAGTACCGATACAGGGTTGGTGCCCGGGGAGCTGTTTTTT. It encodes CASSTDTGLVPGELFF.

J is TRBJ1-3 and V is TRBV28; the D gene is possibly TRBD1 (6 bases). This CDR3 region has 14 residues. Germline V gene lookup returns CDR1 MDHEN and CDR2 SYDVKM. The V gene lost 8 bases and the J gene lost 4 bases, with 15 bases spanning the gap. Here the CDR3 reads CASCDDRFGNTIYF. The CDR3 coding sequence is TGTGCCAGCTGTGACGACAGGTTCGGAAACACCATATATTTT.

J is TRBJ2-7 and V is TRBV10-1, with a weak D call TRBD1 (6 bases). Germline V gives CDR1 WNHNN, CDR2 SYGVQD (reference sequence). The CDR3 is made up of 14 amino acids. The ends were cut back, 0 bases at V and 4 bases at J, with 10 bases in the middle. In DNA form, the CDR3 reads TGCGCCAGCAGTGAGTCAAGGACAGCATACGAGCAGTACTTC. This translates into CASSESRTAYEQYF.

This chain's CDR3 is CASRETEGYEQYF. The DNA of the CDR3 is TGTGCCAGCAGGGAAACAGAAGGCTACGAGCAGTACTTC. This chain links TRBV7-9 with TRBJ2-7, with D uncertain. V dropped 6 bases and J dropped 3 bases, with 12 bases sitting between them. There are 13 residues in the CDR3. Germline CDR1 is SEHNR and CDR2 is FQNEAQ (reference sequence).

The rearrangement joins TRBV15 to TRBJ1-5, with 10 bases that match TRBD1. Germline V gives CDR1 LNHNV, CDR2 YYDKDF (reference sequence). CDR3 length equals 15 residues. Here the CDR3 DNA reads TGTGCTTCAGGTACGGGACAGGGGTTCTTGCAGCCCCAGCATTTT. This translates into CASGTGQGFLQPQHF.

The chain uses TRBV27 and TRBJ2-1; possible D gene TRBD2, 6 bases. Germline lookup yields CDR1 MNHEY and CDR2 SMNVEV (reference sequence). The CDR3 has 14 amino acids. V shed 2 bases and J shed 3 bases, with 8 bases lying between them. CDR3 DNA sequence: TGTGCCAGCAGTTTAGCGGGAAACTACAATGAGCAGTTCTTC. Its translation: CASSLAGNYNEQFF.

This clone was observed a few times. The chain combines TRBV4-3 with TRBJ1-5, with TRBD1 matching 7 bases. V lost 0 bases, J lost 3 bases, and 2 bases stayed unmatched. There are 15 residues in the CDR3. Per germline, CDR1 LGHNA and CDR2 YSLEER. The CDR3 DNA reads TGCGCCAGCAGCCAAGATACAGGGGACAATCAGCCCCAGCATTTT. The encoded protein is CASSQDTGDNQPQHF.